The rows below give T cell receptor beta chains drawn from one sample of a study of blood T cell repertoires in COVID-19. Libraries were prepared by immunoSEQ multiplex PCR; TCRdb keeps only in-frame clonotypes and omits some of them. The table lists hundreds of thousands of clones, 85% to 90% of them singletons. The sequenced sample was PBMCs or T cells enriched from blood (not recorded which). These receptors originate from a man aged 30 to 45 who had recovered from COVID-19. Each CDR3 is given with its conserved first and last residue. The order of the fields is V gene, J gene, D gene, clone size, CDR3 DNA, CDR3 protein. The D gene is left open where the match is weak. Size is omitted from some rows. Given values are once, few, many or a class for expanded clones.

v_gene: TRBV24-1
j_gene: TRBJ2-2
d_gene: .
abundance: .
CDR3nt: TGTGCCACCAGCCGAACAAGGGAGTACACCGGGGAGCTGTTTTTT
CDR3aa: CATSRTREYTGELFF

v_gene: TRBV28
j_gene: TRBJ1-1
d_gene: .
abundance: .
CDR3nt: TGTGCCAGCCTCAGGGTTCCGAACACTGAAGCTTTCTTT
CDR3aa: CASLRVPNTEAFF

v_gene: TRBV5-1
j_gene: TRBJ2-1
d_gene: TRBD2
abundance: .
CDR3nt: TGCGCCAGCAGCTTGTCTAGCGGGATTAGAAATGAGCAGTTCTTC
CDR3aa: CASSLSSGIRNEQFF

v_gene: TRBV15
j_gene: TRBJ2-7
d_gene: TRBD2
abundance: .
CDR3nt: TGTGCCACCAGCAGAGATCTGTCTAGCGGGTCCTACGAGCAGTACTTC
CDR3aa: CATSRDLSSGSYEQYF

v_gene: TRBV23-1
j_gene: TRBJ1-5
d_gene: TRBD1
abundance: .
CDR3nt: TGCGCCAGCAGTCAACCCGGACAGGGGTTCTTGGATAGCAATCAGCCCCAGCATTTT
CDR3aa: CASSQPGQGFLDSNQPQHF

v_gene: TRBV27
j_gene: TRBJ2-1
d_gene: TRBD2
abundance: .
CDR3nt: TGTGCCAGCAGTTTGACTAGCGGGGTATACAATGAGCAGTTCTTC
CDR3aa: CASSLTSGVYNEQFF

v_gene: TRBV7-2
j_gene: TRBJ1-1
d_gene: TRBD1
abundance: .
CDR3nt: TGTGCCAGCAGCTTAAGGACAGGGCCGGGAAGGGACACTGAAGCTTTCTTT
CDR3aa: CASSLRTGPGRDTEAFF

v_gene: TRBV28
j_gene: TRBJ1-2
d_gene: .
abundance: once
CDR3nt: TGTGCCAGCAGTTTGATGGGGCATGGCTACACCTTC
CDR3aa: CASSLMGHGYTF

v_gene: TRBV2
j_gene: TRBJ2-2
d_gene: .
abundance: .
CDR3nt: TGTGCCAGCAGTGTCCAGGGGAACACCGGGGAGCTGTTTTTT
CDR3aa: CASSVQGNTGELFF

v_gene: TRBV5-6
j_gene: TRBJ2-1
d_gene: TRBD2
abundance: .
CDR3nt: TGTGCCAGCAGCTCGGGACTAGCGGGGCTGTATGAGCAGTTCTTC
CDR3aa: CASSSGLAGLYEQFF

v_gene: TRBV28
j_gene: TRBJ2-1
d_gene: .
abundance: .
CDR3nt: TGTGCCAGCAGTCACGACAGCACCTCCTACAATGAGCAGTTCTTC
CDR3aa: CASSHDSTSYNEQFF

v_gene: TRBV5-4
j_gene: TRBJ2-3
d_gene: TRBD1
abundance: .
CDR3nt: TGTGCCAGCAGCTACCCTCCGGGACAGGGGGCAGATACGCAGTATTTT
CDR3aa: CASSYPPGQGADTQYF

v_gene: TRBV4-2
j_gene: TRBJ2-5
d_gene: .
abundance: .
CDR3nt: TGTGCCAGCAGCCCGATTGAGGGATACCAAGAGACCCAGTACTTC
CDR3aa: CASSPIEGYQETQYF

v_gene: TRBV19
j_gene: TRBJ2-7
d_gene: .
abundance: .
CDR3nt: TGTGCCAGTAGATACGGGAGCGGAGCCACCTACGAGCAGTACTTC
CDR3aa: CASRYGSGATYEQYF

v_gene: TRBV28
j_gene: TRBJ1-2
d_gene: TRBD1
abundance: .
CDR3nt: TGTGCCAGCAGAGTCGGGACAGGCACTAACTATGGCTACACCTTC
CDR3aa: CASRVGTGTNYGYTF

v_gene: TRBV3-1/TRBV3-2
j_gene: TRBJ2-3
d_gene: TRBD2
abundance: .
CDR3nt: TGTGCCAGCAGCCGAGGCGCGGGAGTAATCTCAGATACGCAGTATTTT
CDR3aa: CASSRGAGVISDTQYF

v_gene: TRBV28
j_gene: TRBJ1-6
d_gene: TRBD1
abundance: .
CDR3nt: TGTGCCAGCAGCCCGAAGGGACAGGATAATTCACCCCTCCACTTT
CDR3aa: CASSPKGQDNSPLHF

v_gene: TRBV23-1
j_gene: TRBJ1-1
d_gene: .
abundance: .
CDR3nt: TGCGCCAGCAGTCCCGTGGTAGCTGAAGCTTTCTTT
CDR3aa: CASSPVVAEAFF

v_gene: TRBV5-1
j_gene: TRBJ1-3
d_gene: TRBD1
abundance: once
CDR3nt: TGCGCCAGCAGCCACGGGACAGGGGGAAACACCATATATTTT
CDR3aa: CASSHGTGGNTIYF

v_gene: TRBV30
j_gene: TRBJ1-6
d_gene: .
abundance: .
CDR3nt: TGTGCCTGGAGCGTGACCCTTTCTAGGGAGAACTATAATTCACCCCTCCACTTT
CDR3aa: CAWSVTLSRENYNSPLHF

v_gene: TRBV9
j_gene: TRBJ2-5
d_gene: TRBD2
abundance: .
CDR3nt: TGTGCCAGCAGCGTAGGGTTAGCGGGACTACTTAGGACCCAGTACTTC
CDR3aa: CASSVGLAGLLRTQYF

v_gene: TRBV3-1/TRBV3-2
j_gene: TRBJ1-1
d_gene: .
abundance: once
CDR3nt: TGTGCCAGCACCGTCACTGGCACTGAAGCTTTCTTT
CDR3aa: CASTVTGTEAFF

v_gene: TRBV5-4
j_gene: TRBJ2-1
d_gene: .
abundance: .
CDR3nt: TGTGCCAGCAGCGAGGGGGGGAGTATCGGGAGGACGTCCGGGCAGTTCTTC
CDR3aa: CASSEGGSIGRTSGQFF

v_gene: TRBV9
j_gene: TRBJ1-6
d_gene: .
abundance: .
CDR3nt: TGTGCCAGCAGCGTAGATATAGGGGTGTGGAATTCACCCCTCCACTTT
CDR3aa: CASSVDIGVWNSPLHF

v_gene: TRBV30
j_gene: TRBJ1-6
d_gene: TRBD1
abundance: .
CDR3nt: TGTGCCTGTCGCCCGGGACAGGGGGTTGGGCACAATTCACCCCTCCACTTT
CDR3aa: CACRPGQGVGHNSPLHF

v_gene: TRBV28
j_gene: TRBJ2-7
d_gene: TRBD1
abundance: once
CDR3nt: TGTGCCAGCAGTTCGGGGACAGGGGGCTTATACGAGCAGTACTTC
CDR3aa: CASSSGTGGLYEQYF

v_gene: TRBV7-2
j_gene: TRBJ2-1
d_gene: .
abundance: .
CDR3nt: TGTGCCAGCAGGCAAACGGGGTCAGGTGAGCAGTTCTTC
CDR3aa: CASRQTGSGEQFF

v_gene: TRBV5-4
j_gene: TRBJ2-7
d_gene: .
abundance: .
CDR3nt: TGTGCCAGCAGCCCTATGGCGGGACCCTACGAGCAGTACTTC
CDR3aa: CASSPMAGPYEQYF

v_gene: TRBV28
j_gene: TRBJ2-1
d_gene: .
abundance: .
CDR3nt: TGTGCCAGCAGTTCATGGGGGCGGGAGCGGAACAATGAGCAGTTCTTC
CDR3aa: CASSSWGRERNNEQFF

v_gene: TRBV6-6
j_gene: TRBJ2-7
d_gene: TRBD2
abundance: .
CDR3nt: TGTGCCAGCACCGGGACTAGTGCCTACGAGCAGTACTTC
CDR3aa: CASTGTSAYEQYF

v_gene: TRBV11-2
j_gene: TRBJ1-4
d_gene: .
abundance: .
CDR3nt: TGTGCCAGCAGCTTGAATTTTGGGGGCCATGAAAAACTGTTTTTT
CDR3aa: CASSLNFGGHEKLFF

v_gene: TRBV19
j_gene: TRBJ1-5
d_gene: .
abundance: .
CDR3nt: TGTGCCAGTAGTGGCCGGGACACCAATCAGCCCCAGCATTTT
CDR3aa: CASSGRDTNQPQHF

v_gene: TRBV27
j_gene: TRBJ2-6
d_gene: .
abundance: .
CDR3nt: TGTGCCAGCAGTCAAGCCAGGGGTCCCTCTGGGGCCAACGTCCTGACTTTC
CDR3aa: CASSQARGPSGANVLTF

v_gene: TRBV5-5
j_gene: TRBJ1-4
d_gene: .
abundance: .
CDR3nt: TGTGCCAGCCCTCGAGGCGCAACTAATGAAAAACTGTTTTTT
CDR3aa: CASPRGATNEKLFF

v_gene: TRBV18
j_gene: TRBJ2-1
d_gene: .
abundance: few
CDR3nt: TGTGCCAGCTCACCAGGAAAGGGGCTGGTTGAGCAGTTCTTC
CDR3aa: CASSPGKGLVEQFF

v_gene: TRBV30
j_gene: TRBJ1-5
d_gene: TRBD1
abundance: .
CDR3nt: TGTGCCTGGGCAGACAGGGGCAATCAGCCCCAGCATTTT
CDR3aa: CAWADRGNQPQHF

v_gene: TRBV28
j_gene: TRBJ2-7
d_gene: .
abundance: .
CDR3nt: TGTGCCAGCAGTTTATGGGACAGCTCCTACGAGCAGTACTTC
CDR3aa: CASSLWDSSYEQYF

v_gene: TRBV10-3
j_gene: TRBJ2-1
d_gene: TRBD1
abundance: .
CDR3nt: TGTGCCATCAGTGAGTCACAGGGGCTCTGGATAACGTTCTTC
CDR3aa: CAISESQGLWITFF

v_gene: TRBV24-1
j_gene: TRBJ2-7
d_gene: .
abundance: .
CDR3nt: TGTGCCACCAGTGATTCGGGTGGAAGGTTGGGCTCCTACGAGCAGTACTTC
CDR3aa: CATSDSGGRLGSYEQYF

v_gene: TRBV7-9
j_gene: TRBJ2-2
d_gene: TRBD2
abundance: .
CDR3nt: TGTGCCAGCAGCTCCGACCCACTAGCGGCGAACACCGGGGAGCTGTTTTTT
CDR3aa: CASSSDPLAANTGELFF

v_gene: TRBV30
j_gene: TRBJ2-7
d_gene: TRBD1
abundance: .
CDR3nt: TGTGCCTGGAGCTGGGACAGATCCTCCTACGAGCAGTACTTC
CDR3aa: CAWSWDRSSYEQYF

v_gene: TRBV2
j_gene: TRBJ2-2
d_gene: .
abundance: .
CDR3nt: TGTGCCACCCGACTCAGGGCGAACACCGGGGAGCTGTTTTTT
CDR3aa: CATRLRANTGELFF